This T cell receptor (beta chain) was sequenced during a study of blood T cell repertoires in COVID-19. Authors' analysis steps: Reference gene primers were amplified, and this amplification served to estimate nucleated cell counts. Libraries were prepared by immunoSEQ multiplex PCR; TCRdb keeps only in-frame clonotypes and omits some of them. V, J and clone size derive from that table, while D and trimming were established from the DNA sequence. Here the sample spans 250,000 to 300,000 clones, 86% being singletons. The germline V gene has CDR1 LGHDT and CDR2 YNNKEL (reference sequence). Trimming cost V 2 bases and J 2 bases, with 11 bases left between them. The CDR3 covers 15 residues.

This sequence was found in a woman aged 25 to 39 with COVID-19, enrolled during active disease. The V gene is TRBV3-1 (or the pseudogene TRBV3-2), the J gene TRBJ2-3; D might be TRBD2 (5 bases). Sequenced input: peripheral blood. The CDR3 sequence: CASSQWLADTDTQYF. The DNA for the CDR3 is TGTGCCAGCAGCCAATGGCTAGCCGACACAGATACGCAGTATTTT.